These 11 T cell receptor beta chains were sequenced from one sample in a study of vaccination effects on CD4 cells after COVID-19. Prior to sequencing, the ViraFEST assay stimulated PBMC with viral peptide pools, which expanded the antigen-specific CD4+ T cells. With more than 9 days of culture completed, CD4+ T cells were isolated. From March to December 2020, the person had a SARS-CoV-2 infection that was confirmed by PCR. The antigens for these receptors are not known. TCRdb keeps only in-frame clones here, not all; method: immunoSEQ multiplex PCR. Of about 45,000 clones listed, roughly 80% are singletons. This specimen was CD4+ T cells from PBMCs cultured with a peptide pool, taken before COVID-19 vaccination. The source of these receptors is a human donor who had a prior SARS-CoV-2 infection.

The V gene is TRBV7-2, the J gene TRBJ1-5; D gene unclear. The germline CDR1 and CDR2 sequences are SGHTA and FQGNSA. This CDR3 region has 15 residues. V lost 6 bases, J lost 3 bases, and 15 bases lay in between. This CDR3 is CASSPPPGINQPQHF. Written as DNA, the CDR3 is TGTGCCAGCAGTCCCCCCCCGGGGATCAATCAGCCCCAGCATTTT.

This rearrangement joins TRBV7-9 to TRBJ2-5; D is possibly TRBD2 (6 bases). CDR3 length: 14 amino acids. V was pared by 5 bases and J by 5 bases, with 15 bases between. CDR1 SEHNR and CDR2 FQNEAQ come from the germline V gene (reference sequence). This CDR3 is CASSLQDGGETQYF. In nucleotides, the CDR3 is TGTGCCAGCAGCCTACAGGACGGAGGGGAGACCCAGTACTTC.

The chain links TRBV30 to TRBJ2-3; TRBD2 is a possible D gene (6 bases). This CDR3 has 14 amino acids. CDR1 and CDR2 (germline): GTSNPN, SVGIG (reference sequence). The V end was cut by 2 bases, the J end by 6 bases, with 15 bases between. CDR3 nucleotides: TGTGCCTGGAGTCCGGACTATAACAGGGATACGCAGTATTTT. Its translation: CAWSPDYNRDTQYF.

This chain links TRBV11-3 with TRBJ2-6; the match to TRBD1 covers 12 bases. This CDR3 has 17 residues. V trimming: 5 bases; J trimming: 0 bases; junction bases outside the gene matches: 2. The germline V gene has CDR1 SGHNT and CDR2 YENEEA. Here the CDR3 DNA reads TGTGCCAGCAGCCAGGGACAGGGGGCCTCTGGGGCCAACGTCCTGACTTTC. Translated: CASSQGQGASGANVLTF.

The chain joins TRBV2 to TRBJ1-4; D gene ambiguous. The CDR3 spans 14 residues. The germline CDR1 and CDR2 sequences are SNHLY and FYNNEI. The V end was cut by 8 bases, the J end by 3 bases, with 13 bases between. The CDR3 bases are TGTGCCAGCTCGGCGGTTGGGGCTAATGAAAAACTGTTTTTT. Amino acids: CASSAVGANEKLFF.

The chain couples TRBV24-1 to TRBJ1-2; D is undetermined. Germline V gene data show CDR1 as KGHDR and CDR2 as SFDVKD. The CDR3 extends over 13 amino acids. V lost 2 bases and J 6 bases, leaving 9 bases between the germline ends. CDR3 amino acids: CATSDSQSNGYTF. The CDR3 DNA is TGTGCCACCAGTGATTCCCAATCGAATGGCTACACCTTC.

Here the CDR3 reads CASSLDVENTEAFF. In DNA form, the CDR3 reads TGTGCCAGCAGCTTAGATGTCGAGAACACTGAAGCTTTCTTT. The chain has TRBV11-1 and TRBJ1-1; unclear D gene. The V and J ends lost 1 base and 1 base respectively, with 7 bases between them. Germline V gene sequence: CDR1 SGHAT, CDR2 FQDESV (reference sequence). CDR3 size: 14 residues. The full variable domain, with the rest looked up from reference TRBV11-1 and TRBJ1-1, is EAEVAQSPRYKITEKSQAVAFWCDPISGHATLYWYRQILGQGPELLVQFQDESVVDDSQLPKDRFSAERLKGVDSTLKIQPAELGDSAMYLCASSLDVENTEAFFGQGTRLTVV.

The J gene is TRBJ1-5, the V gene TRBV11-2; TRBD1 might be the D (5 bases). CDR1 is SGHAT, CDR2 FQNNGV, per germline. Between the trimmed V and J ends, which lost 5 bases and 5 bases, there was a span of 13 bases. The CDR3 has 14 amino acids. This CDR3 reads CASSEGSYHQPQHF. The CDR3 DNA is TGTGCCAGCAGCGAGGGGAGCTACCATCAGCCCCAGCATTTT.

The rearrangement joins TRBV7-7 to TRBJ2-2; the match to TRBD2 covers 7 bases. Germline V gives CDR1 SSHAT, CDR2 FNYEAQ (reference sequence). The CDR3 has 12 residues. CDR3 DNA: TGTGCTACGGGAGGGAACACCGGGGAGCTGTTTTTT. Translated, it gives CATGGNTGELFF.

This chain connects TRBV24-1 to TRBJ2-7; 12 positions match TRBD1. CDR1 and CDR2 from the germline V gene are KGHDR and SFDVKD. The CDR3 spans 16 residues. J lost 4 bases, V lost 4 bases, and 7 bases had no gene match. For the CDR3, the DNA is TGTGCCACCAGTGACCCCGGGACAGGGGGCAAATACGAGCAGTACTTC. It encodes CATSDPGTGGKYEQYF.

DNA of the CDR3: TGCGCCAGCAGCTTGGTCGGGCGTAGTACAGATACGCAGTATTTT. Amino acids: CASSLVGRSTDTQYF. V usage is TRBV5-1 and J usage is TRBJ2-3; D gene ambiguous. The length of the CDR3 is 15 residues. The germline V gene encodes CDR1 SGHRS and CDR2 YFSETQ. V gave up 0 bases and J gave up 3 bases, with 11 bases separating them. The full variable domain, completed using reference TRBV5-1 and TRBJ2-3, is KAGVTQTPRYLIKTRGQQVTLSCSPISGHRSVSWYQQTPGQGLQFLFEYFSETQRNKGNFPGRFSGRQFSNSRSEMNVSTLELGDSALYLCASSLVGRSTDTQYFGPGTRLTVL.